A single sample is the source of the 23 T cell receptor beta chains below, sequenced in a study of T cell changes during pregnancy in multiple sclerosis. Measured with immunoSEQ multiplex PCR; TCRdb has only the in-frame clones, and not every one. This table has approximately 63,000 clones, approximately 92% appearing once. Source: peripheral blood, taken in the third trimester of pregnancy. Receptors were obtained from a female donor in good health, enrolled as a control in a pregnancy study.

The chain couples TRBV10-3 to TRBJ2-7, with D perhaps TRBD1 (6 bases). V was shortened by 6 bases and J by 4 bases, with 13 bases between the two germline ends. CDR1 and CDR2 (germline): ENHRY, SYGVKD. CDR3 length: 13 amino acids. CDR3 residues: CAISSGTTYEQYF. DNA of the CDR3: TGTGCCATCAGCTCCGGGACAACATACGAGCAGTACTTC.

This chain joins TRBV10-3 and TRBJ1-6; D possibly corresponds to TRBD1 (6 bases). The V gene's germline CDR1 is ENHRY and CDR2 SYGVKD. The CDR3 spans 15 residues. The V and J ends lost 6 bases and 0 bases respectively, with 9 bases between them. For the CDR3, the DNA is TGTGCCATCAGCGACAGGAGCTCCTATAATTCACCCCTCCACTTT. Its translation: CAISDRSSYNSPLHF.

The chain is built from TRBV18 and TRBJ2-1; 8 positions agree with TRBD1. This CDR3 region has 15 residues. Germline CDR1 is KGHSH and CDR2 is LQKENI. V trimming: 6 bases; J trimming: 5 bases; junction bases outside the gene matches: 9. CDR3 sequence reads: CASSLSLDRDNEQFF. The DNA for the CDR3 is TGTGCCAGCTCCTTATCCCTGGACAGGGACAATGAGCAGTTCTTC.

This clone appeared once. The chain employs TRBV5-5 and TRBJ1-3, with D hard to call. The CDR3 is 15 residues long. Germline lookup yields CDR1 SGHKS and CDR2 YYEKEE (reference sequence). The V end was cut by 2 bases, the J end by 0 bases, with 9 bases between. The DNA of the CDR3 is TGTGCCAGCAGCTTTTCGGGAGGCTCTGGAAACACCATATATTTT. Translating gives CASSFSGGSGNTIYF.

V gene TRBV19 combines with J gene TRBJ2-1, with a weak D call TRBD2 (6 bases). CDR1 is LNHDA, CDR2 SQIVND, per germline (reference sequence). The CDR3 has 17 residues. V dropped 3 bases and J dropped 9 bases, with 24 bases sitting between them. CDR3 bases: TGTGCCAGTAGTATGTGGGGTAGCGGTACCACATCAGGTGAGCAGTTCTTC. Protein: CASSMWGSGTTSGEQFF.

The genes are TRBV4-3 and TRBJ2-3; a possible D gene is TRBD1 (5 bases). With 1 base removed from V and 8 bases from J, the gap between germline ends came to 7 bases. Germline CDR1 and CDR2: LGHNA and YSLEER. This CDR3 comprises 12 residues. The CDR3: CASSQGQGTQYF. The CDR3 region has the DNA TGCGCCAGCAGCCAAGGGCAGGGTACGCAGTATTTT.

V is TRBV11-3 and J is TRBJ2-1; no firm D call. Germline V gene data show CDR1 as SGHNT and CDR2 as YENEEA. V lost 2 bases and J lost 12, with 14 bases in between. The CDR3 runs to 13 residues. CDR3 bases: TGTGCCAGCAGCTTATCTCCGAAAAAGAGGCAGTTCTTC. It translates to CASSLSPKKRQFF.

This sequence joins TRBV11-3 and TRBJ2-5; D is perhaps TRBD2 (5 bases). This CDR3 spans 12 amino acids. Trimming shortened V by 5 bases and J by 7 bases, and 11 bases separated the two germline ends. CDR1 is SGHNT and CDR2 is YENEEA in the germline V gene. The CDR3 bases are TGTGCCAGCAGCCTAAACGAGGGGACCCAGTACTTC. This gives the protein CASSLNEGTQYF.

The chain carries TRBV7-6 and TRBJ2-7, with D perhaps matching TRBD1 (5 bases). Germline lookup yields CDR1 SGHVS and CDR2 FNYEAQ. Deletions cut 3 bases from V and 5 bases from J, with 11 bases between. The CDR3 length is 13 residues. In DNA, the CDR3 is TGTGCCAGCAGCTTGGGGCAGTTGAACGAGCAGTACTTC. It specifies CASSLGQLNEQYF.

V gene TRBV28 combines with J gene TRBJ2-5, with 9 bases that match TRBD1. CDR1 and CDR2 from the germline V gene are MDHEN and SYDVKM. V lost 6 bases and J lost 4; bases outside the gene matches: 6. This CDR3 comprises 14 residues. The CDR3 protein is CASSRQGGGETQYF. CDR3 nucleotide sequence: TGTGCCAGCAGCCGACAGGGGGGTGGAGAGACCCAGTACTTC. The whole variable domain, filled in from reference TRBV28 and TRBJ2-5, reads DVKVTQSSRYLVKRTGEKVFLECVQDMDHENMFWYRQDPGLGLRLIYFSYDVKMKEKGDIPEGYSVSREKKERFSLILESASTNQTSMYLCASSRQGGGETQYFGPGTRLLVL.

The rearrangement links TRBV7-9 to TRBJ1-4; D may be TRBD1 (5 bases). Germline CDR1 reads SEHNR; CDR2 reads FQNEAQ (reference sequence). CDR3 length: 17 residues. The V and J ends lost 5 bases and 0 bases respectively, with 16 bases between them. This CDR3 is CASSPGTLSTTNEKLFF. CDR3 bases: TGTGCCAGCAGCCCCGGGACTCTCTCGACAACTAATGAAAAACTGTTTTTT. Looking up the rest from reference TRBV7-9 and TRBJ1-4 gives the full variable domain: DTGVSQNPRHKITKRGQNVTFRCDPISEHNRLYWYRQTLGQGPEFLTYFQNEAQLEKSRLLSDRFSAERPKGSFSTLEIQRTEQGDSAMYLCASSPGTLSTTNEKLFFGSGTQLSVL.

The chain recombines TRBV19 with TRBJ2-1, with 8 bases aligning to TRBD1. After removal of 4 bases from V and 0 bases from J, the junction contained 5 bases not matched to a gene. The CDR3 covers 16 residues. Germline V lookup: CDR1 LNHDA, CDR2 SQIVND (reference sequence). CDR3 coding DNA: TGTGCCAGTAGTACTCGACAGGGGTCCTCCTACAATGAGCAGTTCTTC. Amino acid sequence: CASSTRQGSSYNEQFF.

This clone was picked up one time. This CDR3 is CASRSGTGYNEQFF. For the CDR3, the DNA is TGTGCCAGCAGGTCCGGCACAGGGTACAATGAGCAGTTCTTC. The chain is built from TRBV6-1 and TRBJ2-1; D perhaps matches TRBD1 (6 bases). CDR1 and CDR2 from the germline V gene are MNHNS and SASEGT. Trimming left V 6 bases short and J 4 bases short, with 13 bases between. There are 14 residues in the CDR3.

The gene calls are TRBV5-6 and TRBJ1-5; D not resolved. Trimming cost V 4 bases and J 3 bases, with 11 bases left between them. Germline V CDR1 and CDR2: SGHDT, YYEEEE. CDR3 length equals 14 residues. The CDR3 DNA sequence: TGTGCCAGCAGCACCGGGGATAACAATCAGCCCCAGCATTTT. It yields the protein CASSTGDNNQPQHF.

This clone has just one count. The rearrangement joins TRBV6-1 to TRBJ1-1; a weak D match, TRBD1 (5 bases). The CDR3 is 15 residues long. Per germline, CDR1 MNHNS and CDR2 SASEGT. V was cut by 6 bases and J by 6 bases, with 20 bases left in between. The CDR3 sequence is CASRGGTSIGAEAFF. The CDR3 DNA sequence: TGTGCCAGCAGGGGGGGGACGTCCATCGGCGCTGAAGCTTTCTTT.

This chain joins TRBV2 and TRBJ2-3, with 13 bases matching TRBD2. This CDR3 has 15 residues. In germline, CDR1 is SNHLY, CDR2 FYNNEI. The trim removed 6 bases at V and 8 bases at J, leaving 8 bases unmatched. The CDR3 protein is CASRLGLAGTSTQYF. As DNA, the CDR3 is TGTGCCAGCAGGTTGGGACTAGCGGGGACTAGTACGCAGTATTTT.

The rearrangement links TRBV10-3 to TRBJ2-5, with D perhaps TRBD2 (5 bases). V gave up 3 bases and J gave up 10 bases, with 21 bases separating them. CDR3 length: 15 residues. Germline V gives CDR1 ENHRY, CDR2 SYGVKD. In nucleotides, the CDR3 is TGTGCCATCAGTGACCCGCGGGTATTGAATCGGGTCCAGTACTTC. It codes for CAISDPRVLNRVQYF.

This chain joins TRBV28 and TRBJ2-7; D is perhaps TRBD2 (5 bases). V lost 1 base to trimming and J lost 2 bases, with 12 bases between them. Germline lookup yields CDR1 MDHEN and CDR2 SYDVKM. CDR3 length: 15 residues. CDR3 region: CASSLLGAEAYEQYF. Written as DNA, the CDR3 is TGTGCCAGCAGTTTATTAGGAGCGGAGGCCTACGAGCAGTACTTC.

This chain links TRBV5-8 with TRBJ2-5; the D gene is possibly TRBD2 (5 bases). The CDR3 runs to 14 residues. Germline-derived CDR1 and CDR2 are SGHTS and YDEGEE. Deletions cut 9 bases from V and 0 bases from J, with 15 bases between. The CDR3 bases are TGTGCCACCCCAGCGGATGATTACCAAGAGACCCAGTACTTC. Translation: CATPADDYQETQYF.

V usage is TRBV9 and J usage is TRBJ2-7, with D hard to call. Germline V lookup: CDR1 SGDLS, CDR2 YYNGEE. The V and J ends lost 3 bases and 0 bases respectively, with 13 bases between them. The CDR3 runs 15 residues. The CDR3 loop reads CASSAGYMSSYEQYF. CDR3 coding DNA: TGTGCCAGCAGCGCAGGATACATGTCCTCCTACGAGCAGTACTTC.

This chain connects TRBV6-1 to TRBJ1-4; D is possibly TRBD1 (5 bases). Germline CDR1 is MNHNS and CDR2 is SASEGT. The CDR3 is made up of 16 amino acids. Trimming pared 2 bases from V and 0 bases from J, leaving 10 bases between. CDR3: CASSEMGGTTNEKLFF. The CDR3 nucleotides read TGTGCCAGCAGTGAAATGGGGGGTACAACTAATGAAAAACTGTTTTTT.

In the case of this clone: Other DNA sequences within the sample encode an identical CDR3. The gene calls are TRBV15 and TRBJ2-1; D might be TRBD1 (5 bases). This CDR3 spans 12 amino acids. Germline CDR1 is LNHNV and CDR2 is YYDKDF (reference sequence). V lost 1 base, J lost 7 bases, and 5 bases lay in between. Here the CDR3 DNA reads TGTGCCACCAGCAGAGCAGGGAATGAGCAGTTCTTC. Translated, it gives CATSRAGNEQFF.

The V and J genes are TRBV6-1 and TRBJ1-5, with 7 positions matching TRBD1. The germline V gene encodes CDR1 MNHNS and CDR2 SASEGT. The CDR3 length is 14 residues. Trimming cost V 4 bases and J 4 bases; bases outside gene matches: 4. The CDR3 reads CASSGGQENQPQHF. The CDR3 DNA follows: TGTGCCAGCAGTGGAGGACAGGAAAATCAGCCCCAGCATTTT.